This TCR beta chain was obtained from a study of blood T cell repertoires in COVID-19 (dated by TCRdb to the early 2020s). A note on the overall study: Samples from collaborators originated in the United States, Italy and Spain and spanned both the acute and convalescent phases of COVID-19. Subjects who had been exposed to COVID-19, were actively infected with it, or had recovered from it provided the deeply sampled blood TCRbeta repertoires that made up the dataset. Nearly every sample came with metadata listing a de-identified subject ID, COVID-19 status, age in years and sex. The prospective study material was composed of cDNA or gDNA derived from T cells, B-cell-depleted T cells, or PBMCs. The repertoires were released in a freely available public database intended as a resource for research on the immune response to SARS-CoV-2. Samples were obtained from the ongoing ImmuneRACE study (first 160 participants) and from over a thousand subjects provided by 6 global collaborators. Where available, HLA class I and class II types were taken from metadata supplied by the sample provider and were not determined by assay-based typing.

Relative to germline, V is 6 bases shorter and J is 8 bases shorter, with 11 bases between their ends. Measured from the cysteine to the phenylalanine, the CDR3 is 12 residues long. CDR3 DNA is the only sequence kept; it has 36 bases, read in frame from the first base. From the germline V gene, CDR1 is SGHNT and CDR2 is YENEEA. What the research found in general, with its limitations: The amount of clinical and demographic metadata varied by source and participant and was provided uncurated.

As for this clone: Its binding antigen is unknown. No qualities accompany the bases; no much larger clone lies one base away.

The immunoSEQ Assay, a bias-controlled multiplex PCR, was used to amplify TCRbeta CDR3 regions from genomic DNA. For the original study's pipeline: The number of nucleated cells in each sample was estimated by amplification of reference gene primers within the assay. To quantify the absolute abundance of each unique TCRbeta CDR3 rearrangement, sequence reads were collapsed and filtered. For each sample, productive Simpson clonality was calculated as the square root of Simpson's diversity index over productive rearrangements. The table comes from immuneACCESS by way of TCRdb, which keeps in-frame sequences with V and J called. Part of the clones is missing from these tables; in studies checked, under half for an unresolved V gene and the rest for unknown reasons. Clonal size and the V and J genes are those of that table, whereas D and trimming came from the DNA. The sample includes around 97,000 clones, with more than 80% observed a single time. Around 3.7% of the sample is held by the ten biggest clonotypes.

Whole blood was collected in K2EDTA tubes by collaborating institutions according to the institutions' own protocols. Collaborator samples were shipped for TCRbeta analysis as frozen whole blood, isolated PBMCs, or DNA extracted from either sample type. The V gene is TRBV11-3 and the J gene is TRBJ2-1, with TRBD1 tentatively as D gene (5 bases match). The clonotype was recovered from a woman aged 60 to 75 with acute or convalescent COVID-19. Sequenced material: peripheral blood. The sequence in DNA is TGTGCCAGCAGGGCTAGGGGCCATGAGCAGTTCTTC. Its product reads: CASRARGHEQFF. The CDR3, completed at both ends by the reference TRBV11-3 and TRBJ2-1 genes, gives the full variable domain EAGVVQSPRYKIIEKKQPVAFWCNPISGHNTLYWYLQNLGQGPELLIRYENEEAVDDSQLPKDRFSAERLKGVDSTLKIQPAELGDSAVYLCASRARGHEQFFGPGTRLTVL.